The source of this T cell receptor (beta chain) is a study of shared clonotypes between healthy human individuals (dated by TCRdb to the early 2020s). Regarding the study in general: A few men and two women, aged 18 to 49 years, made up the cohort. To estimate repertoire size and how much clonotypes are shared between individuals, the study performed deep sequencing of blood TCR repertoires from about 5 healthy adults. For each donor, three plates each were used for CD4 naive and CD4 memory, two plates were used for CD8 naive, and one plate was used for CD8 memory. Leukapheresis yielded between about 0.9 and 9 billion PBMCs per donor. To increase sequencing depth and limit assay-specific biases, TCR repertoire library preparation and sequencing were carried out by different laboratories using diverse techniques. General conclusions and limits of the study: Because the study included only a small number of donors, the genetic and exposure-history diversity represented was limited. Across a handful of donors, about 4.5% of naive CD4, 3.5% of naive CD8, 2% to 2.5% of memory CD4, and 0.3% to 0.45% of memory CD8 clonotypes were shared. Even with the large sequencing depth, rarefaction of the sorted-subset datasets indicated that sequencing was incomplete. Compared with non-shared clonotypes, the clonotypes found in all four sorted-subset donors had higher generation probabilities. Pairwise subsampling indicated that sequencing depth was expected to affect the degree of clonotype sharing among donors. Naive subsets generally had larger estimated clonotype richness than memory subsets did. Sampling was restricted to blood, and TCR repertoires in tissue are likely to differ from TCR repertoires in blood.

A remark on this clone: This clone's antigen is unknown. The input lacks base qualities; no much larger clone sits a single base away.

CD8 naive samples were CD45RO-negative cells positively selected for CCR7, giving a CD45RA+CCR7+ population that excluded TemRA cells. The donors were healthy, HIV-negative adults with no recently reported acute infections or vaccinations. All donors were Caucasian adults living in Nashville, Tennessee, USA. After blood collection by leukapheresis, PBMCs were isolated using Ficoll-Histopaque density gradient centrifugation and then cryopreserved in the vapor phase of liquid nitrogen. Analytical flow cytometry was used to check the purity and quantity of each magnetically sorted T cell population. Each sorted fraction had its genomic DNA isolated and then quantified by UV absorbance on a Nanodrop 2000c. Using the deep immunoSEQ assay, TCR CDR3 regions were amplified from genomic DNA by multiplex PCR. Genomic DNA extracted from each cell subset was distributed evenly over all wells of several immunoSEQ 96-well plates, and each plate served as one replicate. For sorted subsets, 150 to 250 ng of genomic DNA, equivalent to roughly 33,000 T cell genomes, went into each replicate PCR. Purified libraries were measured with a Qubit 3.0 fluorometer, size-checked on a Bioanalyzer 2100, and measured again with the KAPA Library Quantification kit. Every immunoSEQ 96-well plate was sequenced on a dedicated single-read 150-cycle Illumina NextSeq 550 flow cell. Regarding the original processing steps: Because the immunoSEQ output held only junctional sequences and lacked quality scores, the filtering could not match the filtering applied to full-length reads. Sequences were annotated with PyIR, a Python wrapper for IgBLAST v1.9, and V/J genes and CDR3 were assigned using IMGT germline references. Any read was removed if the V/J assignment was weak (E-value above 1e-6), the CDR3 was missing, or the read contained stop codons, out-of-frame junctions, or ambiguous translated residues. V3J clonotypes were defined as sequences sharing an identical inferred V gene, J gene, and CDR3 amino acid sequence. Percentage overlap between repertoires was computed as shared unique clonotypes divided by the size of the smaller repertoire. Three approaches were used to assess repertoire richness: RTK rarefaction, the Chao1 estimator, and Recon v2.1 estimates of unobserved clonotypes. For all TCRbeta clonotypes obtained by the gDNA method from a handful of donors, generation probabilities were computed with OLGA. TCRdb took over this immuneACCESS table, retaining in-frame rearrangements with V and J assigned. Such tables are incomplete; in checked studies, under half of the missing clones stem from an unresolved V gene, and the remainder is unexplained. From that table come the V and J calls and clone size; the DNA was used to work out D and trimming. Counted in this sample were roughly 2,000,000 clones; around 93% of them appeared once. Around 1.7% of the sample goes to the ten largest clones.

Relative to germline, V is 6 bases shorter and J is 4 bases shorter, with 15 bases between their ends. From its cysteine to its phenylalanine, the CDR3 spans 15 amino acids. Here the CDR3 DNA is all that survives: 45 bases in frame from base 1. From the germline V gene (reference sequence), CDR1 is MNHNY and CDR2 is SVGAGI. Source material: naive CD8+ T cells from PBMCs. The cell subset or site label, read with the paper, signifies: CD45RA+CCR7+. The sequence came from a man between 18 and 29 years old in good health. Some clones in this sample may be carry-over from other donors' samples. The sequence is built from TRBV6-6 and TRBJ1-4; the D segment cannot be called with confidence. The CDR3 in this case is CASSGREAYNEKLFF. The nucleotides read TGTGCCAGCAGCGGACGGGAAGCTTATAATGAAAAACTGTTTTTT.